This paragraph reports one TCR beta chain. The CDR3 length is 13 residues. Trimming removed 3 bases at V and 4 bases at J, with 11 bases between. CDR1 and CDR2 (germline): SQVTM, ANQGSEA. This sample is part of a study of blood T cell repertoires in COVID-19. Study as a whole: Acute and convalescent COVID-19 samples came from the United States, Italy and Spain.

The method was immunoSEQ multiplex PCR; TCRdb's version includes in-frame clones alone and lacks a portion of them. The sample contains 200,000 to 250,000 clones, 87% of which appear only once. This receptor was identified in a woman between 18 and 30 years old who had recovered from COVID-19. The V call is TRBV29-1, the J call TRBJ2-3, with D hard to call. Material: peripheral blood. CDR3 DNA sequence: TGCAGCGTTGACGCAGAGGCTCCAGATACGCAGTATTTT. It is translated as CSVDAEAPDTQYF.